This T cell receptor (beta chain) was identified in a study of blood T cell repertoires in COVID-19. Produced via immunoSEQ multiplex PCR; TCRdb's table is partial and in-frame only. The sample contains over 85,000 clones, 60% to 80% of which appear only once. The J segment lost 5 bases and the V segment lost 3 bases, leaving 7 bases of the junction unmatched. Germline CDR1 LGHNA, CDR2 YNFKEQ. CDR3 length: 15 amino acids. This clone appeared once. The sample was peripheral blood. This TCR was sampled from a woman older than 75 with active or convalescent COVID-19. The chain couples TRBV4-2 to TRBJ1-1; 9 bases fit TRBD1. Written as DNA, the CDR3 is TGTGCCAGCAGCCAGGGGACAGGGTTTGAGACTGAAGCTTTCTTT. This codes for CASSQGTGFETEAFF.